A selection of T cell receptor beta chains follows, all from one sample in a study of shared clonotypes between healthy human individuals. TCRdb's table, derived via immunoSEQ multiplex PCR, lists solely in-frame clones and lacks some. The sample lists 1.4 million or so clones, 98% occurring once. Input material: naive CD4+ T cells sorted from blood. Every receptor here comes from a man aged 25 to 45 in good health. The CDR3 runs from the conserved cysteine through the conserved F or W. Fields, in order: V gene, D gene, clone size, J gene, CDR3 DNA, CDR3 protein. The D gene is left open where the match is weak. Clone size is given for some rows only: seen once, a few or many times, or a class if the clone is expanded.

TRBV18,.,.,TRBJ2-1,TGTGCCAGCTCAAGCGGGTTAAACAATGAGCAGTTCTTC,CASSSGLNNEQFF
TRBV20-1,.,few,TRBJ2-1,TGCAGTGCCAGACTAGTTAATGAGCAGTTCTTC,CSARLVNEQFF
TRBV7-2,.,.,TRBJ2-2,TGTGCCAGCAGCCCCCTAAGCCGGAACACCGGGGAGCTGTTTTTT,CASSPLSRNTGELFF
TRBV21-1,.,.,TRBJ2-1,TGTGCCAGCAGCAAACCAGGGGGGCGGTGGCATGAGCAGTTCTTC,CASSKPGGRWHEQFF
TRBV5-4,TRBD1,.,TRBJ2-7,TGTGCCAGCAGCTCGGGACAGGGGAGGATCGAGCAGTACTTC,CASSSGQGRIEQYF
TRBV21-1,.,.,TRBJ2-2,TGTGCCAGCAGCAATGTTTGGACAGGAGTTGGGTGTTTTAACACCGGGGAGCTGTTTTTT,CASSNVWTGVGCFNTGELFF
TRBV7-9,TRBD2,.,TRBJ2-7,TGTGCCAGCACCTGGACTAGCGTAAAGCAGTACTTC,CASTWTSVKQYF
TRBV29-1,TRBD2,.,TRBJ2-7,TGCAGCGTTGAAGAAACTAGCGGGGTCCTCTCCTACGAGCAGTACTTC,CSVEETSGVLSYEQYF
TRBV9,TRBD2,.,TRBJ2-1,TGTGCCAGCAGCGAAGGGCCGCTAGCGGAGTACAATGAGCAGTTCTTC,CASSEGPLAEYNEQFF
TRBV2,.,.,TRBJ1-1,TGTGCCACAACACAGGAGTTCATGAACACTGAAGCTTTCTTT,CATTQEFMNTEAFF
TRBV19,TRBD1,.,TRBJ1-1,TGTGCCAGTAGTATCCTGGTGGGGACAGGGTTGGGCACTGAAGCTTTCTTT,CASSILVGTGLGTEAFF
TRBV11-1,.,.,TRBJ2-5,TGTGCCAGCAGCCCCGGGGGAAAGAGGGAGACCCAGTACTTC,CASSPGGKRETQYF
TRBV11-2,.,.,TRBJ1-2,TGTGCCAGCAGCTTCCCTCCGGAGCCGAACTATGGCTACACCTTC,CASSFPPEPNYGYTF
TRBV5-6,.,.,TRBJ2-1,TGTGCCAGCAGCTCCTCGGGGGCGGGACACAACAATGAGCAGTTCTTC,CASSSSGAGHNNEQFF
TRBV30,.,.,TRBJ1-2,TGTGCCTCCCCGAGGGACTATGGCTACACCTTC,CASPRDYGYTF
TRBV18,.,.,TRBJ1-4,TGTGCCAGCTCACCAAAAGGGGGGTACGGACTGTTTTTT,CASSPKGGYGLFF
TRBV15,.,.,TRBJ1-1,TGTGCCACCAGCAGAGAAACTACCACTGAAGCTTTCTTT,CATSRETTTEAFF
TRBV9,.,.,TRBJ2-1,TGTGCCAGCAGCGTAGGACTCGGCACGGCCTACAATGAGCAGTTCTTC,CASSVGLGTAYNEQFF
TRBV28,TRBD1,.,TRBJ1-1,TGTGCCAGCAGTTCAGGGGACAGGGGCAACACTGAAGCTTTCTTT,CASSSGDRGNTEAFF
TRBV7-8,.,.,TRBJ2-5,TGTGCCAGCAGCTTAGTCCGGGTCCCACCCCAAGAGACCCAGTACTTC,CASSLVRVPPQETQYF
TRBV29-1,.,.,TRBJ2-2,TGCAGCGTCGAACAGGGATACGGGGAGCTGTTTTTT,CSVEQGYGELFF
TRBV10-2,TRBD2,.,TRBJ2-5,TGCGCCAGCAGTGTCTTAGCGGGAGAGTGGGAGACCCAGTACTTC,CASSVLAGEWETQYF
TRBV2,TRBD1,.,TRBJ2-1,TGTGCCAGCTGGGACAGGCTCGACAATGAGCAGTTCTTC,CASWDRLDNEQFF
TRBV27,.,.,TRBJ2-7,TGTGCCAGCAGTTCAAAAGGCTCGGGGTACGAGCAGTACTTC,CASSSKGSGYEQYF